These T cell receptor beta chains were read from a single sample in a study of CD8 T cells in ankylosing spondylitis. Via MiXCR, TCRdb re-called the 5' RACE reads, giving one row per CDR3 protein. The sample holds about 750,000 distinct CDR3 sequences, about 20% seen once. The source material was blood, either unsorted or a sorted T cell fraction (not recorded which). The source of these receptors is a male donor with ankylosing spondylitis. Each CDR3 is given without its conserved first and last residue. The D gene is left open where the match is weak.

>NA|TRBJ2-4|TRBV12-3/TRBV12-4
ASSLARLAKDIQY
>NA|TRBJ1-4|TRBV5-6
ASSLMTGVATNEKLF
>NA|TRBJ1-1|TRBV20-1
SARSIRGLNTEAF
>NA|TRBJ2-1|TRBV7-9
ASSIHRAIYNEQF
>TRBD2|TRBJ2-7|TRBV2
ASSEASGSYEQY
>TRBD1|TRBJ2-7|TRBV18
ASSFTGQGASYEQY
>TRBD1|TRBJ2-7|TRBV3-1
ASSPGTGGLNEQY
>TRBD1|TRBJ1-1|TRBV20-1
SASPGGATEAF
>TRBD1|TRBJ1-6|TRBV7-9
ASSPRTGRGSPLH
>TRBD2|TRBJ2-7|TRBV20-1
SARGGGALYEQY
>NA|TRBJ1-2|TRBV29-1
SVDRRANYGYT
>TRBD1|TRBJ2-7|TRBV20-1
SASPRDRGREQY
>NA|TRBJ1-2|TRBV20-1
SATPLRHYGYT
>TRBD1|TRBJ1-1|TRBV10-3
AISDVGQGLGTEAF
>TRBD1|TRBJ2-2|TRBV30
ACTDRVTGELF
>TRBD1|TRBJ2-7|TRBV24-1
ATSDGTAREQY
>NA|TRBJ2-7|TRBV30
AWSSGRSYEQY
>TRBD1|TRBJ1-2|TRBV28
ASSFPQGIHYGYT
>TRBD1|TRBJ2-1|TRBV18
ASSPPGQGYNEQF
>NA|TRBJ2-5|TRBV7-2
ASSLKDSGTQY
>NA|TRBJ2-7|TRBV20-1
SATDTAGSSYEQY
>NA|TRBJ1-2|TRBV5-1
ASSVYRDGTNYGYT
>NA|TRBJ1-5|TRBV7-9
ASSPDGQPQH
>TRBD2|TRBJ2-5|TRBV5-1
ASSDLGRAQETQY
>NA|TRBJ2-5|TRBV19
ASSIWPQETQY
>TRBD1|TRBJ2-3|TRBV18
ASSPLQAGGPRTDTQY
>NA|TRBJ2-5|TRBV4-2
ASSPERDYQETQY
>TRBD2|TRBJ2-5|TRBV4-1
ASSQDHGGLAGGNQY
>NA|TRBJ2-3|TRBV20-1
SASYQGNKDTQY
>NA|TRBJ2-6|TRBV19
ASGTVSSGANVLT
>NA|TRBJ1-2|TRBV2
ASSVLGAVGYT
>TRBD2|TRBJ2-1|TRBV6-1
ATSGAGAWYNEQF
>NA|TRBJ1-4|TRBV9
ASSLTSGGNEKLF
>TRBD1|TRBJ2-5|TRBV12-3/TRBV12-4
ASNPSWGPGGTQY
>TRBD2|TRBJ2-3|TRBV28
ATSSGAGDTQY
>NA|TRBJ2-1|TRBV7-9
ASSSDEQF
>TRBD1|TRBJ1-1|TRBV10-3
AISADRATEAF
>TRBD1|TRBJ1-5|TRBV15
ATSRGTGRTGQPQH
>NA|TRBJ2-3|TRBV2
ASSEFGPGGQDTQY
>TRBD1|TRBJ2-7|TRBV19
ASSYRDRASEQY
>TRBD2|TRBJ2-7|TRBV5-1
ASSRAGLGASEQY
>NA|TRBJ1-6|TRBV20-1
SAGRVQSPLH
>NA|TRBJ2-5|TRBV3-1
ASSQDVPHNWETQY
>NA|TRBJ2-7|TRBV20-1
SAPDGYSYEQY
>TRBD1|TRBJ1-5|TRBV27
ASSPGTGGHSNQPQH
>TRBD1|TRBJ1-3|TRBV4-3
ASSQEGTENTIY
>TRBD2|TRBJ2-3|TRBV12-3/TRBV12-4
ASRTGTSSQY
>NA|TRBJ1-3|TRBV20-1
SARTYRDSGNTIY
>TRBD1|TRBJ2-7|TRBV29-1
SARTGEEQY
>TRBD2|TRBJ2-2|TRBV27
ASKGLAGGTGELF
>NA|TRBJ2-5|TRBV12-3/TRBV12-4
ASTGGLAAQETQY
>NA|TRBJ1-5|TRBV2
ASSVSINQPQH
>NA|TRBJ2-5|TRBV7-9
ASSPSPWPGETQY
>TRBD1|TRBJ2-7|TRBV29-1
SVPGQAYEQY
>NA|TRBJ1-1|TRBV27
ASSLVWGTNTEAF